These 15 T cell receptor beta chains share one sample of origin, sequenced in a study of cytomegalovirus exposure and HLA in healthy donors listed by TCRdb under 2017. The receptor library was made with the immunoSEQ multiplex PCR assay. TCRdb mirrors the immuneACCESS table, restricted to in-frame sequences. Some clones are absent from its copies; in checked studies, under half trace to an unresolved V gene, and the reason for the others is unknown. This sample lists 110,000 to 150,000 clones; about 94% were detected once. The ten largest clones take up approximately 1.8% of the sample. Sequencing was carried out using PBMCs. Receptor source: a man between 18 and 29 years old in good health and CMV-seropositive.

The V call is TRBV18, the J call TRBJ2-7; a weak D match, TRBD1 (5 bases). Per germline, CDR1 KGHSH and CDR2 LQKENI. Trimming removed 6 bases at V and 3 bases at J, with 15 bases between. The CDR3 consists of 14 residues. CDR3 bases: TGTGCCAGCTCCCGCTTCGGACAAGACTACGAGCAGTACTTC. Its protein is CASSRFGQDYEQYF.

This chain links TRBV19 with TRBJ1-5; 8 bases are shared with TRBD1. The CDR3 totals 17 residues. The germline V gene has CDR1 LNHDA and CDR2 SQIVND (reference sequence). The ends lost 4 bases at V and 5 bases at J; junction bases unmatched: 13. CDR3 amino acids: CASSNSDREGVDQPQHF. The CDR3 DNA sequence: TGTGCCAGTAGTAACTCGGACAGGGAGGGCGTCGATCAGCCCCAGCATTTT.

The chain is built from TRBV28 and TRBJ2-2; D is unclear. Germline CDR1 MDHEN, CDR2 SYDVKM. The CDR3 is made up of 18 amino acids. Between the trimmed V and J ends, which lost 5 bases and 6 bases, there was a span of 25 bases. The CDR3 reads CASSPVAGLNLHPGELFF. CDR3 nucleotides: TGTGCCAGCAGTCCCGTGGCAGGCTTAAACTTACACCCCGGGGAGCTGTTTTTT.

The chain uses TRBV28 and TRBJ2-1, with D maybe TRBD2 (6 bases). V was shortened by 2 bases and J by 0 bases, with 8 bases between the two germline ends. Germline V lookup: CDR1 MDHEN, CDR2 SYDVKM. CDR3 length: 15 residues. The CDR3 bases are TGTGCCAGCAGTTTAACCGGGAGCTCCTACAATGAGCAGTTCTTC. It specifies CASSLTGSSYNEQFF.

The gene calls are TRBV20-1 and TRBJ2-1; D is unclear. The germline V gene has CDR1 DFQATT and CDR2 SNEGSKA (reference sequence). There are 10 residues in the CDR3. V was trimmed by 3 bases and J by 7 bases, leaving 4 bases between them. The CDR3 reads CSASNNEQFF. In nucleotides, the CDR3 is TGCAGTGCTAGTAATAATGAGCAGTTCTTC.

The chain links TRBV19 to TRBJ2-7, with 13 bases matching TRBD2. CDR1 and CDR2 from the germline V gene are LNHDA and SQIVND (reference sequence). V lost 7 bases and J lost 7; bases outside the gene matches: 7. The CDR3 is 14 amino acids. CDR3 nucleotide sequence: TGTGCCAGTACGGGACTAGCGGGATCGGGGGAGCAGTACTTC. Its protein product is CASTGLAGSGEQYF.

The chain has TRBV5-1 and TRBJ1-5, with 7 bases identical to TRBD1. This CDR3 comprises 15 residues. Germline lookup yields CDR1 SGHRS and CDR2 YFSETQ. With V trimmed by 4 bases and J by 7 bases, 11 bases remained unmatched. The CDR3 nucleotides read TGCGCCAGCAGCCCTTGGACAGGAAGGGAACAGCCCCAGCATTTT. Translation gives CASSPWTGREQPQHF.

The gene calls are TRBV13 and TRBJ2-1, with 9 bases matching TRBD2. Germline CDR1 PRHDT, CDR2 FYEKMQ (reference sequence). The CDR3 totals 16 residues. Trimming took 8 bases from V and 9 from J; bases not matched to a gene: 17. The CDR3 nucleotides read TGTGCCAGCTCCCTACCGCGGGGGGGGGCAGGATTTGAGCAGTTCTTC. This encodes CASSLPRGGAGFEQFF.

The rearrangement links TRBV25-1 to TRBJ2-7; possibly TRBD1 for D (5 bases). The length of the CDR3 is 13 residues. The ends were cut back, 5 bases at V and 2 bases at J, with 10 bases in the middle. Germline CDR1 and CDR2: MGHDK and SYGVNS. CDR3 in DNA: TGTGCCAGCAGTCGAAGGGGCCCCTACGAGCAGTACTTC. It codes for CASSRRGPYEQYF.

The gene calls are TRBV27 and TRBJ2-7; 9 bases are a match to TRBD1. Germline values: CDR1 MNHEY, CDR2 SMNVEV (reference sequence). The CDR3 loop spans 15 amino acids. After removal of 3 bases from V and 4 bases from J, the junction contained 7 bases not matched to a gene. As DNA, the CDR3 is TGTGCCAGCAGTTTTGAAGTGGGACAGGGTTACGAGCAGTACTTC. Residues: CASSFEVGQGYEQYF.

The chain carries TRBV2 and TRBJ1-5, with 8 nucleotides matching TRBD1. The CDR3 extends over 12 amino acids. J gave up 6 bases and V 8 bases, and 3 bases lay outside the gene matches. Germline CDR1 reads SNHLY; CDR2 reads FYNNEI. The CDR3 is CASAGQGQPQHF. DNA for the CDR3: TGTGCCAGCGCCGGACAGGGTCAGCCCCAGCATTTT.

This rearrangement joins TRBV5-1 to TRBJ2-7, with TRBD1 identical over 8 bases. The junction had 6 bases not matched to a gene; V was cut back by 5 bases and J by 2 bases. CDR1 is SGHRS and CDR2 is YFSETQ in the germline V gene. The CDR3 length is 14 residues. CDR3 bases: TGCGCCAGCAGTCCGGACAGGGCCGCCTACGAGCAGTACTTC. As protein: CASSPDRAAYEQYF. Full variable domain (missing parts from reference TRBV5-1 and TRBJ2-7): KAGVTQTPRYLIKTRGQQVTLSCSPISGHRSVSWYQQTPGQGLQFLFEYFSETQRNKGNFPGRFSGRQFSNSRSEMNVSTLELGDSALYLCASSPDRAAYEQYFGPGTRLTVT.

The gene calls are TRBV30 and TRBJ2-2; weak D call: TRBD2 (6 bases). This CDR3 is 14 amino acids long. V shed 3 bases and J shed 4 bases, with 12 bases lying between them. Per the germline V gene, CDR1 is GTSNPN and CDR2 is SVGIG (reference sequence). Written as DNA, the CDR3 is TGTGCCTGGAGAAGGGCGGGGACCACCGGGGAGCTGTTTTTT. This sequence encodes CAWRRAGTTGELFF.

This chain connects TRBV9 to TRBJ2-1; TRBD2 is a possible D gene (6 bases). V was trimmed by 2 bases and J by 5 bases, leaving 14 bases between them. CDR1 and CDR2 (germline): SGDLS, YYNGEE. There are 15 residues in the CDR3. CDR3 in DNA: TGTGCCAGCAGCGTTTCCGGGAGTTTGAACAATGAGCAGTTCTTC. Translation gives CASSVSGSLNNEQFF.

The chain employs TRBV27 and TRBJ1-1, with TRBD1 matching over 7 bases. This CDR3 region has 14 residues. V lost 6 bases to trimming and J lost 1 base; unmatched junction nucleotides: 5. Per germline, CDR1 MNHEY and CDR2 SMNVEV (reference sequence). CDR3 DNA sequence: TGTGCCAGCAGCCTCAGGGGGAGGAACACTGAAGCTTTCTTT. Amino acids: CASSLRGRNTEAFF.